This T cell receptor (beta chain) was profiled in a study of regulatory T cells in long-lasting Graves disease. This clonotype was seen a handful of times. The antigen is not known. The germline CDR1 and CDR2 sequences are SEHNR and FQNEAQ (reference sequence). After removal of 5 bases from V and 2 bases from J, the junction contained 5 bases not matched to a gene. CDR3 length: 15 amino acids. Time point: newly diagnosed GD, antithyroid drugs for less than 3 months. With RNA extracted from PBMCs as input, the TCR library was made. Assembly of TCR beta libraries relied on iRepertoire HTBI primers together with Arm-PCR of CDR3 regions. TCRdb reanalysed the multiplex PCR reads using MiXCR and keeps one entry per CDR3 protein. The sample carries 350,000 to 500,000 distinct CDR3 sequences, about 16% recorded once. Study outcomes and limitations: Results may be inaccurate due to the small sample size. Persistent patients shared more public clonotypes (about 3,000) than newly diagnosed patients (approximately 1,000).

These data also featured in a second study, about T cells in Graves' hyperthyroidism and ophthalmopathy.

The genes are TRBV7-9 and TRBJ2-2, with 7 bases matching TRBD1. The sequenced sample was peripheral blood mononuclear cells (PBMCs), obtained at new diagnosis, from a patient treated with antithyroid drugs. This clonotype was sampled from a woman between 25 and 40 years old with Graves disease. The CDR3 here is CASSPRDSNTGELFF. The CDR3 coding sequence is TGTGCCAGCAGCCCGAGGGACAGTAACACCGGGGAGCTGTTTTTT.